This T cell receptor beta chain was obtained from a study of blood T cell repertoires in COVID-19. Study-wide context: Researchers got acute and convalescent COVID-19 samples from the United States, Italy and Spain. The analysed material was cDNA or gDNA that came from T cells, B-cell-depleted T cells, or PBMCs.

Trimming took 1 base from V and 2 from J; bases not matched to a gene: 5. The CDR3 is made up of 15 amino acids. Germline CDR1 SGHRS, CDR2 YFSETQ. Libraries were prepared by immunoSEQ multiplex PCR; TCRdb keeps only in-frame clonotypes and omits some of them. The data contain under 200,000 clones, 88% of them singletons. The TCR was taken from a man aged 35-49 years with active or convalescent COVID-19. The J gene is TRBJ2-7, the V gene TRBV5-1, with 8 bases fitting TRBD2. The sample taken for sequencing was peripheral blood. The CDR3 coding sequence is TGCGCCAGCAGCTTGAACGGGAGGGGGGCCTACGAGCAGTACTTC. Protein sequence: CASSLNGRGAYEQYF.